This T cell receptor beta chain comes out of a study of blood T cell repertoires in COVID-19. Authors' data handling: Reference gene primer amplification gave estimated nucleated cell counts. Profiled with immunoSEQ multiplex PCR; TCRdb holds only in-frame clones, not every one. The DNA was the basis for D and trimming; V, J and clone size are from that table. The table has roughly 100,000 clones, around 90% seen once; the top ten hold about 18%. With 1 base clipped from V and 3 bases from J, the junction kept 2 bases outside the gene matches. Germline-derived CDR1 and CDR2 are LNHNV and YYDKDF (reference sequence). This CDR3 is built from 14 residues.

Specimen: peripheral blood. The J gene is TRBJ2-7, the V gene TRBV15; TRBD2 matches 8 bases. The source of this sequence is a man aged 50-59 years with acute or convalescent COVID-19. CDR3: CATSRVGGGYEQYF. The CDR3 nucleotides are TGTGCCACCAGCAGAGTCGGGGGGGGCTACGAGCAGTACTTC. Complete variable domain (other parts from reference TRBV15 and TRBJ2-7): DAMVIQNPRYQVTQFGKPVTLSCSQTLNHNVMYWYQQKSSQAPKLLFHYYDKDFNNEADTPDNFQSRRPNTSFCFLDIRSPGLGDTAMYLCATSRVGGGYEQYFGPGTRLTVT.